These 29 T cell receptor beta chains came from one sample sequenced in a study of blood T cells in healthy people across ages. The second PCR ran roughly 6 to 12 cycles with a sample-barcoded 5' primer and J-beta primers. TCRdb re-called the 5' RACE reads through MiXCR, storing one row per CDR3 protein. The sample carries fewer than 750,000 distinct CDR3 sequences, around 50% recorded once. Sequencing was carried out using blood. The source of these receptors is a man older than 75 in good health.

This clonotype was seen only once. This may arise from a read error, as a much more abundant clone is one base away. The chain recombines TRBV7-9 with TRBJ2-1; the D gene is possibly TRBD2 (6 bases). In germline, CDR1 is SEHNR, CDR2 FQNEAQ (reference sequence). The CDR3 covers 13 residues. The CDR3 bases are TGTGCCGGCAGCTTCCCCTCGCGGGGTGAGCAGTTCTTC. This gives the protein CAGSFPSRGEQFF.

This clonotype was counted a single time. The chain links TRBV7-3 to TRBJ1-1; no definite D call. Looked up from germline, CDR1 is SGHTA and CDR2 is FQGTGA. The CDR3 covers 13 residues. Trimming shortened V by 2 bases and J by 1 base, and 5 bases separated the two germline ends. DNA of the CDR3: TGTGCCAGCAGCTTATACAAGAACACTGAAGCTTTCTTT. Translated: CASSLYKNTEAFF. The full variable domain, completed using reference TRBV7-3 and TRBJ1-1, is GAGVSQTPSNKVTEKGKYVELRCDPISGHTALYWYRQSLGQGPEFLIYFQGTGAADDSGLPNDRFFAVRPEGSVSTLKIQRTERGDSAVYLCASSLYKNTEAFFGQGTRLTVV.

V gene TRBV4-3 combines with J gene TRBJ2-4; TRBD2 is a possible D gene (7 bases). Germline assignment: CDR1 LGHNA and CDR2 YSLEER. Trimming removed 6 bases at V and 0 bases at J, with 15 bases between. The CDR3 is made up of 16 amino acids. In nucleotides, the CDR3 is TGCGCCAGCAGTGGGGGGGCTCTACTAGCCAAAAACATTCAGTACTTC. Translated: CASSGGALLAKNIQYF.

The chain is built from TRBV5-1 and TRBJ2-2; 9 nucleotides align to TRBD1. This CDR3 region has 14 residues. The germline V gene encodes CDR1 SGHRS and CDR2 YFSETQ. Trimming removed 5 bases from V and 5 bases from J; junction bases left unmatched: 4. The CDR3 is CASRGQGRTGELFF. For the CDR3, the DNA is TGCGCCAGCAGGGGACAGGGCAGGACCGGGGAGCTGTTTTTT.

V is TRBV20-1 and J is TRBJ1-5, with a tentative D call TRBD1 (5 bases). Germline V gene lookup returns CDR1 DFQATT and CDR2 SNEGSKA (reference sequence). Trimming removed 3 bases at V and 6 bases at J, with 18 bases between. The CDR3 is made up of 15 amino acids. CDR3 nucleotides: TGCAGTGCTAGGGGGGGAATGGGGCTGAGTCAGCCCCAGCATTTT. Protein sequence: CSARGGMGLSQPQHF.

V and J are TRBV29-1 and TRBJ2-5; D call uncertain. Germline V gene sequence: CDR1 SQVTM, CDR2 ANQGSEA. CDR3 length: 14 residues. V was clipped by 4 bases and J by 4 bases, with 16 bases between them. CDR3 nucleotides: TGCAGCGTTGGGGGTAGGGTAGCTAGAGAGACCCAGTACTTC. Its protein is CSVGGRVARETQYF. The whole variable domain, filled in from reference TRBV29-1 and TRBJ2-5, reads SAVISQKPSRDICQRGTSLTIQCQVDSQVTMMFWYRQQPGQSLTLIATANQGSEATYESGFVIDKFPISRPNLTFSTLTVSNMSPEDSSIYLCSVGGRVARETQYFGPGTRLLVL.

This clonotype was seen a few times. The rearrangement joins TRBV20-1 to TRBJ1-5; the D gene is possibly TRBD1 (5 bases). Trimming took 0 bases from V and 0 from J, leaving 12 bases between them. Germline loops: CDR1 DFQATT, CDR2 SNEGSKA (reference sequence). The CDR3 contains 16 residues. DNA of the CDR3: TGCAGTGCTAGAGATTATTCTGGACATAGCAATCAGCCCCAGCATTTT. This codes for CSARDYSGHSNQPQHF.

This chain uses TRBV6-5 with TRBJ2-7, with D possibly matching TRBD1 (5 bases). The last part of the DNA fits TRBJ2-4 better; the J call may be wrong. This CDR3 contains 15 residues. Germline V lookup: CDR1 MNHEY, CDR2 SVGAGI. The CDR3 sequence is CASSYSGDLSNIQYF. The CDR3 DNA reads as TGTGCCAGCAGTTACTCAGGGGATCTTAGTAACATTCAGTACTTC.

The CDR3 bases are TGCGCCAGCAACCTTCCCCACAGGGCTGTCGTCTACGAGCAGTACTTC. It yields the protein CASNLPHRAVVYEQYF. The chain links TRBV4-3 to TRBJ2-7, with D maybe TRBD1 (6 bases). Germline values: CDR1 LGHNA, CDR2 YSLEER. The CDR3 consists of 16 residues. V was cut by 7 bases and J by 3 bases, with 22 bases left in between.

In the case of this clonotype: Since a much larger clone is just one base distant, this may be a read error. V gene TRBV6-6 combines with J gene TRBJ1-6; D perhaps matches TRBD1 (5 bases). Germline assignment: CDR1 MNHNY and CDR2 SVGAGI (reference sequence). With 2 bases removed from V and 11 bases from J, the gap between germline ends came to 13 bases. This CDR3 comprises 14 residues. For the CDR3, the DNA is TGTGCCAGCAGTTACGACAGTAGTTATGCACCCCTCCACTTT. This gives the protein CASSYDSSYAPLHF.

J is TRBJ1-4 and V is TRBV7-2; no clear D gene. V shed 6 bases and J shed 7 bases, with 12 bases lying between them. The CDR3 runs to 13 residues. Germline values: CDR1 SGHTA, CDR2 FQGNSA. For the CDR3, the DNA is TGTGCCAGCAGGCTCAATCTCGGTGAAAAACTGTTTTTT. Translated: CASRLNLGEKLFF.

There are a few counts of this clonotype. V gene TRBV20-1 combines with J gene TRBJ2-5, with D unclear. The germline V and J ends were trimmed by 4 bases and 2 bases, with 8 bases remaining between them. The CDR3 totals 12 residues. Germline CDR1 reads DFQATT; CDR2 reads SNEGSKA (reference sequence). The chain's CDR3 is CSAKKLQETQYF. For the CDR3, the DNA is TGCAGTGCTAAAAAACTACAAGAGACCCAGTACTTC.

As regards this clonotype: A read error may account for a junction end that differs from germline. The chain joins TRBV6-5 to TRBJ2-3; D is unresolved. Germline V CDR1 and CDR2: MNHEY, SVGAGI. The CDR3 runs 13 residues. The CDR3 bases are TGTGCCAGCAGTGACTCGATTGTTGGTACGCAGTATTTT. This gives the protein CASSDSIVGTQYF.

This sequence joins TRBV4-3 and TRBJ2-1; D is uncertain. Trimming cost V 0 bases and J 9 bases, with 9 bases left between them. The length of the CDR3 is 13 residues. The germline V gene has CDR1 LGHNA and CDR2 YSLEER. The CDR3 DNA follows: TGCGCCAGCAGCCAAGAGCGCGCACTTGAGCAGTTCTTC. Translating gives CASSQERALEQFF.

CDR3 DNA: TGTGCCAGCAGCCCAAATAGGGGGGATACGCAGTATTTT. Amino acid sequence: CASSPNRGDTQYF. The chain links TRBV14 to TRBJ2-3; TRBD1 is a possible D gene (6 bases). The CDR3 sequence is 13 residues long. Germline V gene sequence: CDR1 SGHDN, CDR2 FVKESK. Trimming cost V 4 bases and J 6 bases, with 11 bases left between them. Using reference TRBV14 and TRBJ2-3 for the parts outside the CDR3, the full variable domain is EAGVTQFPSHSVIEKGQTVTLRCDPISGHDNLYWYRRVMGKEIKFLLHFVKESKQDESGMPNNRFLAERTGGTYSTLKVQPAELEDSGVYFCASSPNRGDTQYFGPGTRLTVL.

The V gene is TRBV5-1, the J gene TRBJ2-5; 12 bases align to TRBD2. The length of the CDR3 is 14 residues. The germline gives CDR1 SGHRS, CDR2 YFSETQ. Trimming removed 4 bases from V and 4 bases from J; junction bases left unmatched: 2. The CDR3 DNA is TGCGCCAGCAGCCAGACTAGCGGGAGAGAGACCCAGTACTTC. It codes for CASSQTSGRETQYF.

The rearrangement links TRBV20-1 to TRBJ2-1, with 8 bases lining up with TRBD2. The CDR3 loop spans 14 amino acids. Germline CDR1 and CDR2: DFQATT and SNEGSKA (reference sequence). After removal of 5 bases from V and 3 bases from J, the junction contained 6 bases not matched to a gene. CDR3 sequence: CSAYGRAGYNEQFF. The CDR3 DNA follows: TGCAGTGCTTACGGGAGGGCGGGCTACAATGAGCAGTTCTTC.

V and J are TRBV6-6 and TRBJ2-1; TRBD2 matches 14 bases. V was clipped by 5 bases and J by 8 bases; unmatched bases: 5. CDR3 size: 15 residues. Per the germline V gene, CDR1 is MNHNY and CDR2 is SVGAGI (reference sequence). In DNA form, the CDR3 reads TGTGCCAGCAGTCTGACTAGCGGGGGGGCCCATGAGCAGTTCTTC. It codes for CASSLTSGGAHEQFF.

This clonotype was observed a handful of times. This chain joins TRBV25-1 and TRBJ1-1, with D possibly matching TRBD1 (5 bases). This CDR3 comprises 14 residues. V was shortened by 1 base and J by 5 bases, with 11 bases between the two germline ends. Germline CDR1 and CDR2: MGHDK and SYGVNS. In nucleotides, the CDR3 is TGTGCCAGCAGTGAATCCGGCTGGGGGACTGAAGCTTTCTTT. Its protein is CASSESGWGTEAFF.

The rearrangement uses TRBV20-1 and TRBJ2-3; D remains unclear. This CDR3 region has 16 residues. Germline V CDR1 and CDR2: DFQATT, SNEGSKA (reference sequence). Trimming pared 0 bases from V and 5 bases from J, leaving 18 bases between. CDR3 coding DNA: TGCAGTGCTAGAGATCCAGCATCGGGTCATGGAGATACGCAGTATTTT. Translation gives CSARDPASGHGDTQYF.

This clonotype was seen ten or more times. The chain joins TRBV29-1 to TRBJ2-7; TRBD2 aligns across 7 bases. There are 12 residues in the CDR3. V shed 5 bases and J 2 bases; nucleotides not matched to a gene: 3. CDR1 is SQVTM and CDR2 is ANQGSEA in the germline V gene. CDR3 sequence: CSVTREPYEQYF. The CDR3 bases are TGCAGCGTTACGCGGGAGCCCTACGAGCAGTACTTC.

The chain carries TRBV4-2 and TRBJ2-1; 8 positions agree with TRBD2. Germline CDR1 LGHNA, CDR2 YNFKEQ. J lost 2 bases, V lost 6 bases, and 9 bases had no gene match. This CDR3 is built from 16 residues. The CDR3 sequence is CASRESGSNTYNEQFF. The CDR3 region has the DNA TGTGCCAGCAGAGAAAGCGGGAGCAACACCTACAATGAGCAGTTCTTC.

In the case of this clonotype: Sequence at one end of the junction differs from germline and may be a read error. V and J are TRBV6-8 and TRBJ2-1; 12 bases are a match to TRBD2. Germline V gives CDR1 MNHGY, CDR2 SAAAGT. The CDR3 length is 16 residues. CDR3 sequence (DNA): TGTGCCAGCAACTTTCTAGCGGGAGGGCCTTTGAATGGGCAGTTCTTC. It encodes CASNFLAGGPLNGQFF.

This clonotype has only a few counts. V is TRBV7-2 and J is TRBJ2-7, with 7 bases identical to TRBD2. The CDR3 is 15 amino acids. Germline V gives CDR1 SGHTA, CDR2 FQGNSA. Trimming removed 3 bases from V and 4 bases from J; junction bases left unmatched: 9. The CDR3 region has the DNA TGTGCCAGCAGCTTGTTGGGCGGGGGTACATACGAGCAGTACTTC. Protein: CASSLLGGGTYEQYF.

This clonotype has a count of ten or more. CDR3 bases: TGTGCCAGCAGACCGGAGGACAGCGGGGGGTGGGGATCCTACGAGCAGTACTTC. Its protein product is CASRPEDSGGWGSYEQYF. V gene TRBV6-1 combines with J gene TRBJ2-7, with 9 bases fitting TRBD2. Germline lookup yields CDR1 MNHNS and CDR2 SASEGT. This CDR3 is built from 18 residues. The ends lost 6 bases at V and 1 base at J; junction bases unmatched: 16.

For the CDR3, the DNA is TGTGCCAGCATTGCGGGAGACTATGGCTACACCTTC. Translating it yields CASIAGDYGYTF. The rearrangement joins TRBV27 to TRBJ1-2; D not resolved. This CDR3 is built from 12 residues. Germline CDR1 MNHEY, CDR2 SMNVEV (reference sequence). V gave up 7 bases and J gave up 3 bases, with 9 bases separating them.

This clonotype was seen more than once but under ten times. This chain joins TRBV14 and TRBJ2-7; 9 bases are a match to TRBD2. The V gene's germline CDR1 is SGHDN and CDR2 FVKESK. Trimming at V came to 1 base and at J to 3 bases, leaving 4 bases not matched to a gene. The CDR3 extends over 15 amino acids. This CDR3 reads CASSQARGGGYEQYF. CDR3 DNA sequence: TGTGCCAGCAGCCAAGCCCGCGGGGGGGGCTACGAGCAGTACTTC.

The J gene is TRBJ1-2, the V gene TRBV29-1, with D uncertain. Trimming left V 2 bases short and J 0 bases short, with 7 bases between. In germline, CDR1 is SQVTM, CDR2 ANQGSEA. This CDR3 has 13 amino acids. CDR3 protein: CSVEFGANYGYTF. The CDR3 region has the DNA TGCAGCGTTGAATTTGGAGCTAACTATGGCTACACCTTC.

This CDR3 reads CSVDGTSGGPTTDTQYF. CDR3 coding DNA: TGCAGCGTTGACGGGACTAGCGGGGGCCCTACCACAGATACGCAGTATTTT. The chain couples TRBV29-1 to TRBJ2-3, with 14 bases identical to TRBD2. J was trimmed by 2 bases and V by 3 bases; bases with no gene match: 7. The CDR3 spans 17 residues. The germline V gene has CDR1 SQVTM and CDR2 ANQGSEA.